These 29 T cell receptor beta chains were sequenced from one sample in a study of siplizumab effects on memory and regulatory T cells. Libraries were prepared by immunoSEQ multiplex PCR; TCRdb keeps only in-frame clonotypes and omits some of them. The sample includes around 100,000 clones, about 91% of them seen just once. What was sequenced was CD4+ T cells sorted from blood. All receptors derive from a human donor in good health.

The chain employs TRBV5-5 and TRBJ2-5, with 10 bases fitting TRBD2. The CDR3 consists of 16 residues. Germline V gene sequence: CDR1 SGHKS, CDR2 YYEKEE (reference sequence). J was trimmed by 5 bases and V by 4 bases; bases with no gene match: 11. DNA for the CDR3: TGTGCCAGCAGCCTCGTAGCGGGGGGTTCTGGGGAGACCCAGTACTTC. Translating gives CASSLVAGGSGETQYF.

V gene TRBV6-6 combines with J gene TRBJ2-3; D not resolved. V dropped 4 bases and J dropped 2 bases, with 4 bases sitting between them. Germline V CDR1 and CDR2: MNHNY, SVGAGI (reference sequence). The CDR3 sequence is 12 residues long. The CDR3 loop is CASSSHTDTQYF. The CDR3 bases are TGTGCCAGCAGTTCGCACACAGATACGCAGTATTTT.

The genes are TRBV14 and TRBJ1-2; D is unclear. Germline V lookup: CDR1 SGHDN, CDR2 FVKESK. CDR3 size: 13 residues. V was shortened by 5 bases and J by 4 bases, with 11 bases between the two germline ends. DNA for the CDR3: TGTGCCAGCAGCGCGGCAGAGATCTATGGCTACACCTTC. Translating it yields CASSAAEIYGYTF.

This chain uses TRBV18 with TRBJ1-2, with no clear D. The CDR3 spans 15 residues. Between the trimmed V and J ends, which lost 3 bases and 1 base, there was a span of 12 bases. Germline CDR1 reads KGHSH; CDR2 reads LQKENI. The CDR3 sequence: CASSPESRNNYGYTF. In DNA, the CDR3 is TGTGCCAGCTCACCTGAATCCCGTAATAACTATGGCTACACCTTC.

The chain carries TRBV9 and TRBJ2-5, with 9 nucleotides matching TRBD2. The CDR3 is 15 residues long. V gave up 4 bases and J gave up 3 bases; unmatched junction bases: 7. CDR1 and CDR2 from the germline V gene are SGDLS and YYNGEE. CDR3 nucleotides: TGTGCCAGCAGCTCTGATCGACTAGCGGAAGAGACCCAGTACTTC. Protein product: CASSSDRLAEETQYF.

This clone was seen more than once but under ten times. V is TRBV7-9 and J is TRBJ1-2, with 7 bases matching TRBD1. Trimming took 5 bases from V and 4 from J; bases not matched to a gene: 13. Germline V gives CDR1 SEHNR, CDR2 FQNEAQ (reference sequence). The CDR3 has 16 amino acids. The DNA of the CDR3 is TGTGCCAGCAGCCCCAGACGACAGGGAGTCGGCTATGGCTACACCTTC. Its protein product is CASSPRRQGVGYGYTF.

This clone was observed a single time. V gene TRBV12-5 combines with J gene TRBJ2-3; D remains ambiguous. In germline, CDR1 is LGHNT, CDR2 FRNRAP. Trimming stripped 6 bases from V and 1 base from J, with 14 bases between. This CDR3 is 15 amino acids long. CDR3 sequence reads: CASGNYNRGTDTQYF. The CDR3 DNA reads TGTGCTAGTGGCAATTATAATAGGGGCACAGATACGCAGTATTTT.

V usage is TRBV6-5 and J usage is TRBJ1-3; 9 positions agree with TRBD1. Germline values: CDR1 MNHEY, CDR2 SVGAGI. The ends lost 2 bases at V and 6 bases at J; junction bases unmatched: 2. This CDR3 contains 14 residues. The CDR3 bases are TGTGCCAGCAGTTACCGGGACAGGGCAAACACCATATATTTT. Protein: CASSYRDRANTIYF.

Written as DNA, the CDR3 is TGTGCCAGCTCACCCGGCAGCACAGATACGCAGTATTTT. This encodes CASSPGSTDTQYF. The chain couples TRBV18 to TRBJ2-3, with D unclear. The CDR3 spans 13 residues. V was trimmed by 3 bases and J by 0 bases, leaving 4 bases between them. From germline, CDR1 is KGHSH and CDR2 LQKENI.

Written as DNA, the CDR3 is TGTGCCAGCAGCCCCGGGACTAGCGGGGGGGAGCAGTTCTTC. Its protein is CASSPGTSGGEQFF. The chain joins TRBV2 to TRBJ2-1, with 15 positions matching TRBD2. The CDR3 is 14 amino acids. Trimming at V came to 6 bases and at J to 10 bases, leaving 4 bases not matched to a gene. Germline V gene lookup returns CDR1 SNHLY and CDR2 FYNNEI.

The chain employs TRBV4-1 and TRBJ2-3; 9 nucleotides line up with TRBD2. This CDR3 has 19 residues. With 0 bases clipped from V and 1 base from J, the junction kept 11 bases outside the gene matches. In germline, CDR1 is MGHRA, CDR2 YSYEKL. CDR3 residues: CASSQDDGTSPPGTDTQYF. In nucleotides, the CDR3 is TGCGCCAGCAGCCAAGACGACGGGACTAGCCCCCCCGGCACAGATACGCAGTATTTT.

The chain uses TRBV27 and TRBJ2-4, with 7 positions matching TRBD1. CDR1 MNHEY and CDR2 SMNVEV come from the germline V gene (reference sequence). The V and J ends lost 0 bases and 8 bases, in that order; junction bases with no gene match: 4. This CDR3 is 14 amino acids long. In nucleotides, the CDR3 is TGTGCCAGCAGTTTATCAGGGGGCAGGGACATTCAGTACTTC. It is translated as CASSLSGGRDIQYF.

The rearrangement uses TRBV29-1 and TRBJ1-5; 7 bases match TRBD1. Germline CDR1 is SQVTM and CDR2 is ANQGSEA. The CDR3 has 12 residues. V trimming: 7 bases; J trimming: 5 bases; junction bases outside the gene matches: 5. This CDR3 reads CSDRQGDQPQHF. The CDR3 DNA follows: TGCAGCGACCGACAGGGAGATCAGCCCCAGCATTTT.

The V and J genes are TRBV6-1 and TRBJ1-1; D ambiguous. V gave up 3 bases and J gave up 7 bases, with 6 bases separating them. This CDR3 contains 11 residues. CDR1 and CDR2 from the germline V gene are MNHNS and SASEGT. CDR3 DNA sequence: TGTGCCAGCAGTGAGGGAAGTGAAGCTTTCTTT. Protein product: CASSEGSEAFF.

CDR3 coding DNA: TGTGCCAGCAGCAGCTGGACAGGGGGAATGGATGCTTTCTTT. Its protein product is CASSSWTGGMDAFF. The rearrangement joins TRBV7-9 to TRBJ1-1; 10 nucleotides line up with TRBD1. CDR3 length: 14 residues. The V segment lost 5 bases and the J segment 11 bases; nucleotides outside the gene matches: 11. Per germline, CDR1 SEHNR and CDR2 FQNEAQ (reference sequence).

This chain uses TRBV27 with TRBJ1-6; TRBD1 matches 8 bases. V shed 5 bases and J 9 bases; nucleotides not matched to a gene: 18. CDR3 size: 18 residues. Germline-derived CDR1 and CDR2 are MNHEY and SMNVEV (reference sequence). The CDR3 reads CASSRGAGGAQMSSPLHF. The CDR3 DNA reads TGTGCCAGCAGTAGGGGGGCAGGGGGCGCGCAAATGAGTTCACCCCTCCACTTT.

The CDR3 DNA follows: TGTGCCAGCAGTGAAGAGGCTAGCGTAAGCACAGATACGCAGTATTTT. Translating gives CASSEEASVSTDTQYF. The V gene is TRBV6-1, the J gene TRBJ2-3, with a possible D match to TRBD2 (6 bases). This CDR3 has 16 residues. Germline assignment: CDR1 MNHNS and CDR2 SASEGT. The ends were cut back, 1 base at V and 0 bases at J, with 11 bases in the middle.

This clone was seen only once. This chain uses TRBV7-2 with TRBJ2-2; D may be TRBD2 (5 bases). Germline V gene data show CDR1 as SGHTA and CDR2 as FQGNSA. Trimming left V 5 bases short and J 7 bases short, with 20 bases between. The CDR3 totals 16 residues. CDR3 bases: TGTGCCAGCAGCCAATCCTATATCGAGGGCTTCGGGGAGCTGTTTTTT. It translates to CASSQSYIEGFGELFF.

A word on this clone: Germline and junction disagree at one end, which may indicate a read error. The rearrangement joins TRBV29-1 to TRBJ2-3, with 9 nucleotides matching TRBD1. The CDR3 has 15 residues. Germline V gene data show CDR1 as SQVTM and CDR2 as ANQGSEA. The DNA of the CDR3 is TGCAGCGTCGAAGACCGGGACAGGGTAGTGGATACGCAGTATTTT. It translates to CSVEDRDRVVDTQYF.

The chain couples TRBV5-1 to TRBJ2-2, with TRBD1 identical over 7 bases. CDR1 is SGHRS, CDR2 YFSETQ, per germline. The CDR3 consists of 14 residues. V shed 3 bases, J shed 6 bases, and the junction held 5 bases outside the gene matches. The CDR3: CASSSGQLAGELFF. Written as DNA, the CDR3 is TGCGCCAGCAGCTCGGGACAGTTGGCCGGGGAGCTGTTTTTT.

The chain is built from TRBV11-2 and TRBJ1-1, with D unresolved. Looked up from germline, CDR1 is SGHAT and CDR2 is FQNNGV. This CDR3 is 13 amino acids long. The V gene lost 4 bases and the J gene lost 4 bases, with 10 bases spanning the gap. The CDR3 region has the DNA TGTGCCAGCAGCTCGGACGGCCGCACTGAAGCTTTCTTT. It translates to CASSSDGRTEAFF.

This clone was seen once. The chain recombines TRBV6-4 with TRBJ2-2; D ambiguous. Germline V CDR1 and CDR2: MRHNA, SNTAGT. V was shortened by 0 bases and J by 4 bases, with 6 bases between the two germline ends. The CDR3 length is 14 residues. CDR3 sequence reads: CASSDSMGTGELFF. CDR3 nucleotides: TGTGCCAGCAGTGACTCGATGGGCACCGGGGAGCTGTTTTTT.

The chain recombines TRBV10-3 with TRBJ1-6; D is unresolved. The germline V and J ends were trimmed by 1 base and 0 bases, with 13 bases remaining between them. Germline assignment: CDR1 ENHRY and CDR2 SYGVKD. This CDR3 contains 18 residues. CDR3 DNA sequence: TGTGCCATCAGTGAGTTCCACAGCGTGAGCTCCTATAATTCACCCCTCCACTTT. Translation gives CAISEFHSVSSYNSPLHF.

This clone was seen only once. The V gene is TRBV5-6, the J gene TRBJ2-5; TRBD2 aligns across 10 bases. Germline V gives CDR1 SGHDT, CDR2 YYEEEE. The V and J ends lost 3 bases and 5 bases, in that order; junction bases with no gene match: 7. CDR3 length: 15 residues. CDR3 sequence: CASSSGLARRETQYF. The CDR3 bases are TGTGCCAGCAGCTCGGGACTAGCGCGGCGGGAGACCCAGTACTTC.

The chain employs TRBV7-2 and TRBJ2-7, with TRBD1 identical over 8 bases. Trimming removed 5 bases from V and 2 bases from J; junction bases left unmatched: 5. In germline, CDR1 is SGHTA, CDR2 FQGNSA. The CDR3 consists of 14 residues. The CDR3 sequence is CASSPQGVTYEQYF. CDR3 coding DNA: TGTGCCAGCAGCCCACAGGGGGTAACCTACGAGCAGTACTTC.

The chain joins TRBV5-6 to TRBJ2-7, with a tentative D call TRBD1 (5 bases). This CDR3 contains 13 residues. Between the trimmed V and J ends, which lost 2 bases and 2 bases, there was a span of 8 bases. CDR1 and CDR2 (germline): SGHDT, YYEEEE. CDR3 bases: TGTGCCAGCAGCTTTCGACAGACCTACGAGCAGTACTTC. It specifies CASSFRQTYEQYF.

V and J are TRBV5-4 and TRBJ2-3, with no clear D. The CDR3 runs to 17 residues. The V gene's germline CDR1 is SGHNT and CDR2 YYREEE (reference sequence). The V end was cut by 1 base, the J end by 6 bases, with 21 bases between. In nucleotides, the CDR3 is TGTGCCAGCAGCTTGAGGCGCACAGCTAATAACCTTGATACGCAGTATTTT. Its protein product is CASSLRRTANNLDTQYF. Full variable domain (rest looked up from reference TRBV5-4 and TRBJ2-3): ETGVTQSPTHLIKTRGQQVTLRCSSQSGHNTVSWYQQALGQGPQFIFQYYREEENGRGNFPPRFSGLQFPNYSSELNVNALELDDSALYLCASSLRRTANNLDTQYFGPGTRLTVL.

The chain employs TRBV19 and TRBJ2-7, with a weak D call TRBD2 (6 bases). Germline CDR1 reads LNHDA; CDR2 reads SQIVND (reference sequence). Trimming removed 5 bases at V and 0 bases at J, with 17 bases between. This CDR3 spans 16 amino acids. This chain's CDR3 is CASSPGDSAASYEQYF. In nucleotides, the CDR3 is TGTGCCAGTAGTCCCGGGGACTCAGCAGCCTCCTACGAGCAGTACTTC.

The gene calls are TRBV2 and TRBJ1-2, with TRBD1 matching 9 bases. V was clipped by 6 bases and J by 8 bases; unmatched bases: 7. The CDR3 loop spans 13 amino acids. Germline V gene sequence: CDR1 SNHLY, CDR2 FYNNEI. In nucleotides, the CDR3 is TGTGCCAGCAGCCGGGACAGGGCGGGGGGCTACACCTTC. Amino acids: CASSRDRAGGYTF.